This T cell receptor beta chain appears in the sequencing data of a study of cytomegalovirus exposure and HLA in healthy donors. Broader study findings: Usually a TCR sequence was rare, but some public TCRs were found in many donors.

PCR amplification relied on 60 Vbeta primers (plus 13 Jbeta primers). This table comes from immunoSEQ multiplex PCR, and its TCRdb copy is limited to in-frame clones, with some not included. This table has about 150,000 clones, around 80% appearing once. In its sample, this clone was seen a few times. The antigen is undetermined. CDR3 length equals 13 residues. V was pared by 3 bases and J by 4 bases, with 7 bases between. Germline V lookup: CDR1 SGDLS, CDR2 YYNGEE. Specimen: PBMCs. This rearrangement joins TRBV9 to TRBJ1-4; D uncertain. This TCR came from a man between 18 and 35 years old in good health and CMV-seronegative. CDR3 DNA: TGTGCCAGCAGCGACGAGAGTAATGAAAAACTGTTTTTT. Protein product: CASSDESNEKLFF.